This is a list of T cell receptor beta chains from one sample in a study of memory CD4+ T cells and cytomegalovirus serostatus. Produced via immunoSEQ multiplex PCR; TCRdb's table is partial and in-frame only. Here the sample spans about 27,000 clones, roughly three quarters being singletons. The specimen was memory CD4+ T cells from blood. The origin of the receptors is an adult in good health and CMV-seronegative. Each CDR3 is given with its conserved first and last residue. Fields, in order: D gene, J gene, clone size, V gene, CDR3 DNA, CDR3 protein. D genes are given only for firm matches. Clone size appears in some rows only: once, few, many, or a class for an expanded clone.

>TRBD1|TRBJ2-5|NA|TRBV7-2
TGTGCCAGCAGCTTAGGAGGGGGCAGTCCAAGAGAGACCCAGTACTTC
CASSLGGGSPRETQYF
>NA|TRBJ2-1|NA|TRBV7-6
TGTGCCAGCAGCTTAGGAAGTTCCGTAAGCTCCTACAATGAGCAGTTCTTC
CASSLGSSVSSYNEQFF
>NA|TRBJ1-5|NA|TRBV7-2
TGTGCCAGCAGTTTCAGGAGAGATCAGCCCCAGCATTTT
CASSFRRDQPQHF
>TRBD2|TRBJ2-1|NA|TRBV9
TGTGCCAGCAGCGCCCGACTAGCGCCTAGCAATGAGCAGTTCTTC
CASSARLAPSNEQFF
>NA|TRBJ1-1|NA|TRBV7-2
TGTGCCAGCAGCCCGCGAGAAGACAGCCGGCGGACTGAAGCTTTCTTT
CASSPREDSRRTEAFF
>TRBD1|TRBJ1-2|NA|TRBV5-4
TGTGCCAGCAGCCGGACAGGGGTCTATGGCTACACCTTC
CASSRTGVYGYTF
>TRBD2|TRBJ2-5|NA|TRBV6-5
TGTGCCAGCAGTTACTCCGGGGGGGTATTAGAGACCCAGTACTTC
CASSYSGGVLETQYF
>TRBD1|TRBJ1-2|NA|TRBV18
TGTGCCAGCTCACCACCCTCGGGGACAGGGGGTTATGGCTACACCTTC
CASSPPSGTGGYGYTF
>TRBD1|TRBJ2-3|NA|TRBV11-3
TGTGCCAGCAGCAGAGGGGGCTCCACAGATACGCAGTATTTT
CASSRGGSTDTQYF
>NA|TRBJ2-5|once|TRBV18
TGTGCCAGCTCAATAACCGGGACGTCGGGAGAGACCCAGTACTTC
CASSITGTSGETQYF
>TRBD2|TRBJ2-5|NA|TRBV10-3
TGTGCCATCAGTGAGTCGTCTAGCGGGAGGGCGGGTGAGACCCAGTACTTC
CAISESSSGRAGETQYF
>NA|TRBJ2-7|NA|TRBV5-1
TGCGCCAGCAGCTCGGCCTACGAGCAGTACTTC
CASSSAYEQYF
>TRBD1|TRBJ1-6|NA|TRBV9
TGTGCCAGCAGCGACAGGGGCTTAGGTAATTCACCCCTCCACTTT
CASSDRGLGNSPLHF
>NA|TRBJ1-1|NA|TRBV28
TGTGCCAGCAGGGGGGGGCAGGGGACTGAAGCTTTCTTT
CASRGGQGTEAFF
>NA|TRBJ2-4|NA|TRBV5-1
TGCGCCAGCAGCTTGGGAGCTTTCTCAGCCAAAAACATTCAGTACTTC
CASSLGAFSAKNIQYF
>NA|TRBJ2-5|NA|TRBV5-4
TGTGCCAGCAGCTTGATTCCCGGGGAGACCCAGTACTTC
CASSLIPGETQYF
>TRBD2|TRBJ2-1|NA|TRBV7-6
TGTGCCAGCAGCTTAGTTGGGCTAGCGGGCTACAATGAGCAGTTCTTC
CASSLVGLAGYNEQFF
>NA|TRBJ2-1|NA|TRBV7-8
TGTGCCAGCAGCTTAGATGGGCGCCAGAAGTTATTATACAATGAGCAGTTCTTC
CASSLDGRQKLLYNEQFF
>TRBD1|TRBJ2-2|NA|TRBV7-9
TGTGCCAGCAGCTTGGGACAGTTAGACACCGGGGAGCTGTTTTTT
CASSLGQLDTGELFF
>TRBD2|TRBJ2-3|NA|TRBV6-6
TGTGCCAGCAGTCAACTAGCGAAGCCAGATACGCAGTATTTT
CASSQLAKPDTQYF
>NA|TRBJ2-7|NA|TRBV6-1
TGTGCCAGCAGTGAAGAGGGGGGATCGAGCTCCTACGAGCAGTACTTC
CASSEEGGSSSYEQYF
>TRBD1|TRBJ2-7|once|TRBV12-5
TGTGCTAGTGGTTTGGTACGGGGACAGGGCTACGAGCAGTACTTC
CASGLVRGQGYEQYF
>NA|TRBJ2-1|NA|TRBV28
TGTGCCAGCAGTTCCTCGGCAGGGGGAGGGCTTTATGAGCAGTTCTTC
CASSSSAGGGLYEQFF
>NA|TRBJ1-1|once|TRBV11-3
TGTGCCAGCAGCTTAAATCTTCGACAGCCAGCGAAGGGTGGGAACACTGAAGCTTTCTTT
CASSLNLRQPAKGGNTEAFF
>NA|TRBJ2-5|NA|TRBV6-5
TGTGCCAGCACCCTGAGGGCGGAAGAGACCCAGTACTTC
CASTLRAEETQYF
>TRBD1|TRBJ2-1|NA|TRBV11-3
TGTGCCAGCAGCTTAGGACAGGGCTCCTACAATGAGCAGTTCTTC
CASSLGQGSYNEQFF
>TRBD2|TRBJ2-4|few|TRBV14
TGTGCCAGCAGCCTGAGCGCGACTAGCCGCAAGTACTTC
CASSLSATSRKYF
>NA|TRBJ1-5|NA|TRBV6-6
TGTGCCAGCAACAGGGATCCGACAATCATTGCCCAGCATTTT
CASNRDPTIIAQHF